This T cell receptor (beta chain) was recorded in a study of blood T cell repertoires in COVID-19. Study summary: T cells, B-cell-depleted T cells, or PBMCs provided the cDNA or gDNA that served as material.

Profiled with immunoSEQ multiplex PCR; TCRdb holds only in-frame clones, not every one. The table has around 250,000 clones, 85% to 90% seen once. The junction had 8 bases not matched to a gene; V was cut back by 3 bases and J by 7 bases. This CDR3 spans 15 amino acids. Germline assignment: CDR1 MNHEY and CDR2 SMNVEV (reference sequence). The sample taken for sequencing was peripheral blood. The chain is built from TRBV27 and TRBJ1-4, with TRBD1 matching 7 bases. This TCR came from a woman aged 40 to 49 who had recovered from COVID-19. CDR3 DNA: TGTGCCAGCAGTTTCCAGGGGGACGGCGGTGAAAAACTGTTTTTT. It translates to CASSFQGDGGEKLFF.